This T cell receptor beta chain derives from a study of cytomegalovirus exposure and HLA in healthy donors. Overall study findings and caveats: Within an earlier analysis, most TCR beta V segments proved productive either about 87% or about 30% of the time.

V lost 1 base, J lost 1 base, and 11 bases lay in between. CDR1 is SGHNT, CDR2 YYREEE, per germline (reference sequence). The CDR3 has 15 amino acids. PCR employed 60 Vbeta and 13 Jbeta primers. The repertoire was sequenced with immunoSEQ multiplex PCR; TCRdb's copy has only in-frame clones and lacks some. This sample has 180,000 or so clones, with 75% to 85% found just once. About this clone: The antigen is not known.

The sequenced sample consisted of PBMCs. This clonotype was sampled from a man aged 18 to 30 in good health and CMV-seronegative. The rearrangement uses TRBV5-4 and TRBJ1-2, with D unclear. The CDR3 nucleotides read TGTGCCAGCAGCTTGTCGTTTGGCAATAACTATGGCTACACCTTC. Translated: CASSLSFGNNYGYTF.